This is a list of T cell receptor beta chains from one sample in a study of blood T cells in healthy people across ages. TCRdb ran MiXCR on the 5' RACE reads and lists one entry per CDR3 protein. This table has approximately 800,000 distinct CDR3 sequences, under 80% appearing once. Sequencing was performed on blood. The receptors stem from a man aged 30 to 39 in good health. Both conserved end residues are part of each CDR3. The D gene is left open where the match is weak.

>TRBV27|TRBJ2-7|.
CASSLYTSRLYYEQYF
>TRBV5-1|TRBJ2-1|TRBD2
CASEAGGGSYNEQFF
>TRBV7-2|TRBJ2-7|.
CASTRQAGSRYEQYF
>TRBV14|TRBJ1-2|.
CASSQDFGGLEYGYTF
>TRBV5-1|.|.
CASQGHPTVYEQYF
>TRBV12-3/TRBV12-4|TRBJ1-5|.
CASALRGEQPQHF
>TRBV5-1|TRBJ2-3|TRBD2
CASSQRLAGGSTQYF
>TRBV12-3/TRBV12-4|TRBJ2-7|.
CASSFPSPSGEQYF
>TRBV27|TRBJ2-1|TRBD2
CASSLFPTSGGAWDEQFF
>TRBV6-5|TRBJ2-1|.
CASSPQLTPFPDEQFF
>TRBV20-1|TRBJ2-7|TRBD1
CSARDRRSSYEQYF
>TRBV28|TRBJ2-4|.
CASGETGHKNIQYF
>TRBV4-1|TRBJ2-3|TRBD2
CASSQIGGLVLDTQYF
>TRBV28|TRBJ2-4|.
CTSSWSTTPKNIQYF
>TRBV9|TRBJ1-1|.
CASSALQENTEAFF
>TRBV25-1|TRBJ2-3|.
CASSEGLASDTQYF
>TRBV6-1|.|.
CASSELWSLSYEQYF
>TRBV7-7|TRBJ2-7|.
CASSYPAGRKTYEQYF
>TRBV4-2|TRBJ1-5|TRBD1
CASSQRTGGYQPQHF
>TRBV9|TRBJ2-7|TRBD1
CASSVGQGMGEQYF
>TRBV4-3|TRBJ2-3|.
CASSQEGDYTDTQYF
>TRBV9|TRBJ2-2|.
CASSSPGRSTGELFF
>TRBV5-1|TRBJ2-4|TRBD1
CASSLRLTGGRNIQYF
>TRBV6-1|TRBJ2-1|.
CASSAKGYNEQFF
>TRBV5-1|TRBJ1-1|TRBD1
CASSSGTGADTEAFF
>TRBV6-6|TRBJ2-1|.
CASLAVSYNEQFF
>TRBV3-1|TRBJ2-1|.
CASSQIWGSSYNEQFF
>TRBV7-3|TRBJ2-1|TRBD1
CASSLQGADYNEQFF
>TRBV27|TRBJ1-6|.
CASSLWGADGLHF
>TRBV2|TRBJ2-1|.
CASSLEREQFF
>TRBV7-2|TRBJ2-3|TRBD2
CASSSGQLAGGPQYF
>TRBV2|TRBJ2-1|.
CASTQGSYNEQFF
>TRBV15|TRBJ1-5|.
CATSNHRVYSNQPQHF
>TRBV29-1|TRBJ2-3|.
CSVVMGANFAADTQYF
>TRBV7-2|TRBJ2-1|TRBD2
CASSLSGGASYNEQFF
>TRBV2|TRBJ2-7|.
CATGGPDTYEQYF
>TRBV19|TRBJ2-3|.
CASSFVVPDTQYF
>TRBV19|TRBJ2-7|TRBD1
CASSIGTGATYEQYF
>TRBV6-5|TRBJ2-1|.
CASSYSIEGASYNEQFF
>TRBV6-5|TRBJ2-3|.
CASSYSQGGLDTQYF